This T cell receptor beta chain was sequenced for a study of CD8 T cells in ankylosing spondylitis. Each CDR3 protein is one row after TCRdb ran MiXCR on the 5' RACE reads. This sample has over 150,000 distinct CDR3 sequences, with 15% to 20% found just once. This clonotype was picked up many times. Its antigen is unknown. Findings and limits, study-wide: Enrichment of disease-linked clones was reportedly significant in matched ankylosing spondylitis synovial fluid. Earlier authors reported some of these motif variants in reactive arthritis synovial fluid and blood.

The receptor was isolated from a male donor aged 5-29 years with ankylosing spondylitis or in good health (not recorded which). Input material: blood, either unsorted or a sorted T cell fraction (not recorded which).

In nucleotides, the CDR3 is TGTGCCAGCAGTTTTTGGCCGAGTAGCAATCAGCCCCAGCATTTT. Amino acids: CASSFWPSSNQPQHF. The V gene is TRBV27, the J gene TRBJ1-5; D is uncertain. The V end was cut by 3 bases, the J end by 0 bases, with 9 bases between. CDR1 MNHEY and CDR2 SMNVEV come from the germline V gene (reference sequence). CDR3 length equals 15 residues.